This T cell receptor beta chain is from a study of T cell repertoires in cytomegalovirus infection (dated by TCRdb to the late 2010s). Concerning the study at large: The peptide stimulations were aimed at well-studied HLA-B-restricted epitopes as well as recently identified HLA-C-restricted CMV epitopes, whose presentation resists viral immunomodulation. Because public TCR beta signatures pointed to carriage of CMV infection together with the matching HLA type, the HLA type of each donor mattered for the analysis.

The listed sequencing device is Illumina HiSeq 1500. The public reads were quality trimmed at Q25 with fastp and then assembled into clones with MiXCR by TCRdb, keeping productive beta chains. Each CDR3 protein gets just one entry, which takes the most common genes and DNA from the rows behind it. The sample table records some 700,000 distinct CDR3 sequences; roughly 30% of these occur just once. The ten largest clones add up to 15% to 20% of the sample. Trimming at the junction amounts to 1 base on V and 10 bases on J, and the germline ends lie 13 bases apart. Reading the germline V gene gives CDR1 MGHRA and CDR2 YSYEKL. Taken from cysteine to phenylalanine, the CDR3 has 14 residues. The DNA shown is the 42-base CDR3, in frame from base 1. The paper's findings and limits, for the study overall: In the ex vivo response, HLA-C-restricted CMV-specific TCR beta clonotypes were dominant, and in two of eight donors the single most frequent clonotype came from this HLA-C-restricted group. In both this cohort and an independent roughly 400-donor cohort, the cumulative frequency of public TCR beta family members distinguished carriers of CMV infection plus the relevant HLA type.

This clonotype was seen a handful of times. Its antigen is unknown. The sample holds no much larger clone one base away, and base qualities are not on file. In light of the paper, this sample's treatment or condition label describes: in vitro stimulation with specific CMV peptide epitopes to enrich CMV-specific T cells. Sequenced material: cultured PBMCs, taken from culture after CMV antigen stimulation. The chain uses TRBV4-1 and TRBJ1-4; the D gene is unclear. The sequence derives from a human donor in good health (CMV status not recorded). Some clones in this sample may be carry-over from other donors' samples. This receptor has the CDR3 CASSQARFFGKLFF. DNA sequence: TGCGCCAGCAGCCAAGCGAGGTTTTTTGGAAAACTGTTTTTT.